The 25 T cell receptor beta chains presented below share a single source sample, sequenced in a study of blood T cell repertoires in COVID-19. Measured with immunoSEQ multiplex PCR; TCRdb has only the in-frame clones, and not every one. Found here are approximately 230,000 clones, approximately 90% of them singletons; the top ten hold 4.1%. Sequenced material: PBMCs or T cells enriched from blood (not recorded which). These receptor sequences come from a woman aged 25 to 39 who had recovered from COVID-19.

This chain links TRBV7-9 with TRBJ1-3, with D uncertain. The CDR3 loop spans 15 amino acids. Trimming removed 5 bases from V and 0 bases from J, with 11 bases in between. CDR1 SEHNR and CDR2 FQNEAQ come from the germline V gene (reference sequence). Here the CDR3 reads CASSPTIVSGNTIYF. DNA of the CDR3: TGTGCCAGCAGCCCGACAATAGTCTCTGGAAACACCATATATTTT.

The J gene is TRBJ2-7, the V gene TRBV14, with TRBD2 matching 8 bases. Per the germline V gene, CDR1 is SGHDN and CDR2 is FVKESK. The CDR3 runs to 17 residues. V lost 5 bases to trimming and J lost 4 bases; unmatched junction nucleotides: 16. CDR3 coding DNA: TGTGCCAGCAGCTTCGACCAACCGGGACTAGTGACTTACGAGCAGTACTTC. Protein sequence: CASSFDQPGLVTYEQYF.

This rearrangement joins TRBV25-1 to TRBJ2-7; TRBD1 matches 9 bases. In germline, CDR1 is MGHDK, CDR2 SYGVNS. This CDR3 has 14 amino acids. Trimming took 10 bases from V and 6 from J; bases not matched to a gene: 13. As DNA, the CDR3 is TGTGCCACCAAAGGGACAGGGTCCTTGATCGAGCAGTACTTC. It translates to CATKGTGSLIEQYF.

This chain links TRBV7-3 with TRBJ2-3; D is unresolved. The CDR3 has 14 residues. Per germline, CDR1 SGHTA and CDR2 FQGTGA. The V gene lost 1 base and the J gene lost 6 bases, with 11 bases spanning the gap. CDR3: CASSLNLGSDTQYF. CDR3 DNA: TGTGCCAGCAGCTTAAACCTGGGCTCGGATACGCAGTATTTT.

The chain employs TRBV9 and TRBJ2-1; no firm D call. This CDR3 contains 14 residues. The germline V and J ends were trimmed by 0 bases and 4 bases, with 8 bases remaining between them. CDR1 and CDR2 from the germline V gene are SGDLS and YYNGEE. CDR3 nucleotides: TGTGCCAGCAGCGTAGCGGAGCGATACAATGAGCAGTTCTTC. This gives the protein CASSVAERYNEQFF.

This chain links TRBV10-3 with TRBJ2-3; D remains unclear. The V gene's germline CDR1 is ENHRY and CDR2 SYGVKD. V lost 6 bases and J 1 base, leaving 2 bases between the germline ends. The CDR3 length is 11 residues. CDR3 residues: CAISGTDTQYF. Written as DNA, the CDR3 is TGTGCCATCAGCGGCACAGATACGCAGTATTTT.

The V call is TRBV13, the J call TRBJ2-2, with 7 bases that match TRBD1. The CDR3 is made up of 17 amino acids. J lost 3 bases, V lost 3 bases, and 10 bases had no gene match. The V gene's germline CDR1 is PRHDT and CDR2 FYEKMQ (reference sequence). The CDR3 bases are TGTGCCAGCAGCTTTGATAGGGGGCAAATGGACACCGGGGAGCTGTTTTTT. Translation gives CASSFDRGQMDTGELFF.

This clone was picked up one time. The rearrangement uses TRBV2 and TRBJ2-3, with 9 bases aligning to TRBD1. This CDR3 has 17 amino acids. With 6 bases clipped from V and 2 bases from J, the junction kept 12 bases outside the gene matches. Germline lookup yields CDR1 SNHLY and CDR2 FYNNEI. CDR3 residues: CASRGGQGRTHTDTQYF. CDR3 coding DNA: TGTGCCAGCAGGGGGGGACAGGGCCGGACCCACACAGATACGCAGTATTTT.

This chain joins TRBV2 and TRBJ2-7, with D perhaps matching TRBD2 (5 bases). Trimming cost V 7 bases and J 2 bases, with 6 bases left between them. The CDR3 length is 11 residues. CDR1 is SNHLY and CDR2 is FYNNEI in the germline V gene. CDR3 coding DNA: TGTGCCAGCAAGGGAGCCTACGAGCAGTACTTC. Residues: CASKGAYEQYF.

The CDR3 coding sequence is TGCGCCAGCAGCCAAGCTACAGGTTTCGGTACTGGAAACACCATATATTTT. It codes for CASSQATGFGTGNTIYF. The rearrangement uses TRBV4-3 and TRBJ1-3; a possible D gene is TRBD1 (5 bases). The length of the CDR3 is 17 residues. CDR1 is LGHNA, CDR2 YSLEER, per germline. V was pared by 1 base and J by 2 bases, with 15 bases between.

The rearrangement joins TRBV9 to TRBJ2-3; 7 bases agree with TRBD2. Germline lookup yields CDR1 SGDLS and CDR2 YYNGEE. J lost 4 bases, V lost 1 base, and 6 bases had no gene match. The CDR3 covers 15 residues. The CDR3 protein is CASSVLATSSDTQYF. As DNA, the CDR3 is TGTGCCAGCAGCGTACTCGCGACTAGCTCAGATACGCAGTATTTT.

The chain uses TRBV29-1 and TRBJ2-1; a possible D gene is TRBD1 (6 bases). Trimming removed 4 bases at V and 8 bases at J, with 9 bases between. This CDR3 has 11 amino acids. Germline CDR1 reads SQVTM; CDR2 reads ANQGSEA. The CDR3, as DNA: TGCAGCGTTGGGCAGGGGTATGAGCAGTTCTTC. Translated, it gives CSVGQGYEQFF.

The genes are TRBV4-2 and TRBJ2-3; D gene unclear. Germline V gene data show CDR1 as LGHNA and CDR2 as YNFKEQ. V gave up 0 bases and J gave up 0 bases, with 19 bases separating them. The CDR3 length is 19 residues. The CDR3 spells CASSQELPASGISTDTQYF. For the CDR3, the DNA is TGTGCCAGCAGCCAAGAACTACCCGCGTCGGGTATTAGCACAGATACGCAGTATTTT.

The V and J genes are TRBV30 and TRBJ1-5; unclear D gene. The V end was cut by 0 bases, the J end by 7 bases, with 7 bases between. Germline V gene sequence: CDR1 GTSNPN, CDR2 SVGIG (reference sequence). The CDR3 has 12 amino acids. In DNA, the CDR3 is TGTGCCTGGAGTGTACCGCGGCAGCCCCAGCATTTT. This encodes CAWSVPRQPQHF. The variable domain in full, completed from reference TRBV30 and TRBJ1-5, reads SQTIHQWPATLVQPVGSPLSLECTVEGTSNPNLYWYRQAAGRGLQLLFYSVGIGQISSEVPQNLSASRPQDRQFILSSKKLLLSDSGFYLCAWSVPRQPQHFGDGTRLSIL.

This clone was picked up a small number of times. J is TRBJ2-1 and V is TRBV2; D call uncertain. V was trimmed by 5 bases and J by 8 bases, leaving 16 bases between them. The CDR3 is 14 amino acids. Germline V lookup: CDR1 SNHLY, CDR2 FYNNEI. Here the CDR3 reads CASSIRGKPYEQFF. The CDR3, as DNA: TGTGCCAGCAGTATAAGAGGAAAACCCTATGAGCAGTTCTTC.

This sequence joins TRBV7-2 and TRBJ2-1, with 12 bases that match TRBD2. Germline loops: CDR1 SGHTA, CDR2 FQGNSA. The CDR3 totals 16 residues. J lost 2 bases, V lost 5 bases, and 4 bases had no gene match. CDR3 in DNA: TGTGCCAGCAGCACCAGACTAGCGGGGGCCTACAATGAGCAGTTCTTC. Encoded protein: CASSTRLAGAYNEQFF.

This clone was counted between two and nine times. The chain's CDR3 is CASSSGQGFYNEQFF. CDR3 bases: TGTGCCAGCAGCTCAGGACAGGGTTTCTACAATGAGCAGTTCTTC. V is TRBV7-9 and J is TRBJ2-1; 8 bases are shared with TRBD1. The germline gives CDR1 SEHNR, CDR2 FQNEAQ (reference sequence). The CDR3 runs to 15 residues. J was trimmed by 3 bases and V by 4 bases; bases with no gene match: 5.

With regard to this clone: One end of the junction does not line up with germline, which may come from a read error. CDR3 sequence reads: CASSGRDRGLKTEAFF. The CDR3 coding sequence is TGTGCCAGCAGCGGCCGCGACAGGGGGCTGAAGACTGAAGCTTTCTTT. The chain links TRBV9 to TRBJ1-1, with 10 bases identical to TRBD1. Germline values: CDR1 SGDLS, CDR2 YYNGEE. CDR3 length equals 16 residues.

On this clone: The sample carries other DNA sequences with the same CDR3. V gene TRBV6-5 combines with J gene TRBJ1-4, with a tentative D call TRBD1 (5 bases). From germline, CDR1 is MNHEY and CDR2 SVGAGI. V shed 0 bases and J shed 5 bases, with 10 bases lying between them. The length of the CDR3 is 15 residues. CDR3 sequence: CASSYSAQGNEKLFF. CDR3 sequence (DNA): TGTGCCAGCAGTTACTCAGCCCAGGGAAATGAAAAACTGTTTTTT.

V usage is TRBV15 and J usage is TRBJ2-1, with D possibly matching TRBD2 (6 bases). V dropped 0 bases and J dropped 3 bases, with 15 bases sitting between them. Germline V CDR1 and CDR2: LNHNV, YYDKDF (reference sequence). This CDR3 spans 17 amino acids. The CDR3 DNA is TGTGCCACCAGCAGAGATACGGGGTGGCGGGACTACAATGAGCAGTTCTTC. Translating it yields CATSRDTGWRDYNEQFF.

This clone was recorded only once. This rearrangement joins TRBV28 to TRBJ2-7, with D possibly matching TRBD2 (6 bases). Looked up from germline, CDR1 is MDHEN and CDR2 is SYDVKM. The germline V and J ends were trimmed by 2 bases and 2 bases, with 10 bases remaining between them. This CDR3 region has 14 residues. The CDR3 protein is CASSLGGATYEQYF. The DNA of the CDR3 is TGTGCCAGCAGTTTAGGCGGGGCAACCTACGAGCAGTACTTC.

The rearrangement joins TRBV29-1 to TRBJ1-1; D is possibly TRBD1 (5 bases). The CDR3 is made up of 12 amino acids. Germline loops: CDR1 SQVTM, CDR2 ANQGSEA. V lost 8 bases and J lost 1, with 11 bases in between. The CDR3 loop is CSSGASNTEAFF. The DNA for the CDR3 is TGCAGCAGCGGGGCCTCGAACACTGAAGCTTTCTTT.

V and J are TRBV28 and TRBJ1-2; D not resolved. CDR1 and CDR2 (germline): MDHEN, SYDVKM. Trimming took off 1 base at V and 5 bases at J, with 11 bases between the two ends. The CDR3 sequence is 14 residues long. CDR3 DNA: TGTGCCAGCAGTTTATACGTGCGCGCATATGGCTACACCTTC. This gives the protein CASSLYVRAYGYTF.

This clone was seen a handful of times. This chain connects TRBV6-5 to TRBJ1-1; no firm D call. Germline V gene lookup returns CDR1 MNHEY and CDR2 SVGAGI. The CDR3 totals 14 residues. Trimming took off 8 bases at V and 2 bases at J, with 15 bases between the two ends. The CDR3 nucleotides are TGTGCCAGCGTCCCCTACGCGGGAAACACTGAAGCTTTCTTT. Translation: CASVPYAGNTEAFF.

The genes are TRBV28 and TRBJ1-4, with 7 nucleotides matching TRBD1. The germline V gene encodes CDR1 MDHEN and CDR2 SYDVKM. The CDR3 loop spans 16 amino acids. V shed 5 bases, J shed 8 bases, and the junction held 14 bases outside the gene matches. The CDR3 region is CASSQARTGRGEKLFF. The CDR3 region has the DNA TGTGCCAGCAGTCAAGCTCGGACAGGCCGTGGGGAAAAACTGTTTTTT.